These 21 T cell receptor beta chains share one sample of origin, sequenced in a study of blood T cell repertoires in COVID-19. Profiling relied on immunoSEQ multiplex PCR, and the TCRdb table lists in-frame clones only, not all of them. Of approximately 160,000 clones in the sample, 70% to 90% were seen once. Sequencing was done on a sample of peripheral blood. The receptors come from a woman aged 60-75 years with COVID-19, enrolled during active disease.

The gene calls are TRBV6-5 and TRBJ1-2; 10 bases agree with TRBD1. The germline gives CDR1 MNHEY, CDR2 SVGAGI. Trimming removed 5 bases from V and 8 bases from J; junction bases left unmatched: 11. The CDR3 length is 15 residues. The CDR3 is CASSRPPDRGRGYTF. CDR3 nucleotide sequence: TGTGCCAGCAGTCGCCCCCCCGACAGGGGGCGAGGCTACACCTTC.

The chain has TRBV6-5 and TRBJ1-1; maybe TRBD1 (5 bases). This CDR3 contains 15 residues. CDR1 is MNHEY and CDR2 is SVGAGI in the germline V gene. The V end was cut by 8 bases, the J end by 2 bases, with 18 bases between. CDR3 in DNA: TGTGCCAGCGGCTCCGGGGGTGTGCCTAACACTGAAGCTTTCTTT. Its translation is CASGSGGVPNTEAFF.

The chain has TRBV30 and TRBJ1-3; no clear D. CDR3 length: 14 residues. V lost 0 bases, J lost 2 bases, and 8 bases lay in between. The germline V gene has CDR1 GTSNPN and CDR2 SVGIG (reference sequence). Here the CDR3 reads CAWSVRGTGNTIYF. Here the CDR3 DNA reads TGTGCCTGGAGTGTACGAGGGACTGGAAACACCATATATTTT.

This chain links TRBV19 with TRBJ1-1; D is possibly TRBD1 (6 bases). Germline-derived CDR1 and CDR2 are LNHDA and SQIVND (reference sequence). V gave up 6 bases and J gave up 0 bases, with 17 bases separating them. This CDR3 has 16 residues. CDR3 in DNA: TGTGCCAGTAGCCCCCGAGGGGGGGTACTGAACACTGAAGCTTTCTTT. Protein: CASSPRGGVLNTEAFF.

The chain joins TRBV6-5 to TRBJ2-3, with TRBD2 matching 7 bases. The CDR3 loop spans 16 amino acids. Unmatched junction bases numbered 4, after V lost 0 bases and J lost 1 base. Germline V lookup: CDR1 MNHEY, CDR2 SVGAGI. CDR3 DNA: TGTGCCAGCAGTTACTCCCGGGGGGTCGGCACAGATACGCAGTATTTT. It encodes CASSYSRGVGTDTQYF.

The genes are TRBV5-5 and TRBJ1-1; possible D gene TRBD1, 5 bases. The CDR3 has 15 amino acids. Germline V lookup: CDR1 SGHKS, CDR2 YYEKEE (reference sequence). The V gene lost 0 bases and the J gene lost 1 base, with 10 bases spanning the gap. CDR3 in amino acids: CASSLERGSNTEAFF. The CDR3 DNA follows: TGTGCCAGCAGCTTGGAGCGGGGCTCGAACACTGAAGCTTTCTTT. The complete variable domain, with remaining parts taken from reference TRBV5-5 and TRBJ1-1, reads DAGVTQSPTHLIKTRGQQVTLRCSPISGHKSVSWYQQVLGQGPQFIFQYYEKEERGRGNFPDRFSARQFPNYSSELNVNALLLGDSALYLCASSLERGSNTEAFFGQGTRLTVV.

The chain joins TRBV7-3 to TRBJ2-1; TRBD1 aligns across 8 bases. V lost 5 bases and J lost 2; bases outside the gene matches: 5. Germline-derived CDR1 and CDR2 are SGHTA and FQGTGA. The CDR3 contains 15 residues. The CDR3 DNA follows: TGTGCCAGCAGCATCCGGGACAGGCCCTACAATGAGCAGTTCTTC. Its translation: CASSIRDRPYNEQFF.

This chain connects TRBV5-5 to TRBJ1-3; possibly TRBD1 for D (6 bases). Trimming cost V 4 bases and J 2 bases, with 13 bases left between them. The germline V gene has CDR1 SGHKS and CDR2 YYEKEE (reference sequence). The CDR3 sequence is 15 residues long. CDR3 sequence reads: CASSPQGTAGNTIYF. The CDR3 DNA is TGTGCCAGCAGCCCCCAGGGGACGGCTGGAAACACCATATATTTT.

The chain joins TRBV14 to TRBJ2-2; 7 bases agree with TRBD2. V was pared by 4 bases and J by 5 bases, with 10 bases of the junction left unmatched. Germline V gives CDR1 SGHDN, CDR2 FVKESK. The CDR3 covers 16 residues. The CDR3 spells CASSLRAGLSTGELFF. CDR3 coding DNA: TGTGCCAGCAGCCTCCGAGCGGGGCTTAGTACCGGGGAGCTGTTTTTT.

V is TRBV5-6 and J is TRBJ1-3; D is undetermined. The length of the CDR3 is 15 residues. Germline V gene sequence: CDR1 SGHDT, CDR2 YYEEEE. The germline V and J ends were trimmed by 0 bases and 0 bases, with 7 bases remaining between them. CDR3 nucleotides: TGTGCCAGCAGCTTGGGGCGGTACTCTGGAAACACCATATATTTT. Translated: CASSLGRYSGNTIYF. Full variable domain (outside the CDR3, taken from reference TRBV5-6 and TRBJ1-3): DAGVTQSPTHLIKTRGQQVTLRCSPKSGHDTVSWYQQALGQGPQFIFQYYEEEERQRGNFPDRFSGHQFPNYSSELNVNALLLGDSALYLCASSLGRYSGNTIYFGEGSWLTVV.

V gene TRBV18 combines with J gene TRBJ1-5; 7 bases are a match to TRBD1. V was clipped by 2 bases and J by 0 bases; unmatched bases: 16. Germline CDR1 KGHSH, CDR2 LQKENI. This CDR3 has 20 amino acids. CDR3 DNA sequence: TGTGCCAGCTCACCAGCAACCCCAGGCCCAGGGGGATATAGCAATCAGCCCCAGCATTTT. Translated, it gives CASSPATPGPGGYSNQPQHF.

This chain uses TRBV19 with TRBJ1-2, with D uncertain. V was cut by 10 bases and J by 0 bases, with 18 bases left in between. This CDR3 has 15 amino acids. The germline V gene encodes CDR1 LNHDA and CDR2 SQIVND (reference sequence). The CDR3 bases are TGTGCCACGAAAGAGCCTTACAGAGCTAACTATGGCTACACCTTC. Translating it yields CATKEPYRANYGYTF. The full variable domain, rest sourced from reference TRBV19 and TRBJ1-2, is DGGITQSPKYLFRKEGQNVTLSCEQNLNHDAMYWYRQDPGQGLRLIYYSQIVNDFQKGDIAEGYSVSREKKESFPLTVTSAQKNPTAFYLCATKEPYRANYGYTFGSGTRLTVV.

The rearrangement joins TRBV19 to TRBJ1-4, with TRBD1 as a possible D gene (5 bases). The V gene lost 3 bases and the J gene lost 11 bases, with 16 bases spanning the gap. The CDR3 sequence is 14 residues long. In germline, CDR1 is LNHDA, CDR2 SQIVND (reference sequence). Written as DNA, the CDR3 is TGTGCCAGTAGTATGGGGGGTGGGCGCGGGAAACTGTTTTTT. This gives the protein CASSMGGGRGKLFF.

The chain joins TRBV7-9 to TRBJ2-7, with D possibly being TRBD2 (5 bases). Germline values: CDR1 SEHNR, CDR2 FQNEAQ (reference sequence). The CDR3 totals 14 residues. The ends were cut back, 7 bases at V and 1 base at J, with 14 bases in the middle. CDR3 loop: CASIPFGESYEQYV. The CDR3 DNA follows: TGTGCCAGCATCCCGTTCGGGGAATCCTACGAGCAGTACGTC.

The rearrangement uses TRBV9 and TRBJ1-1; no reliable D call. Trimming took off 0 bases at V and 4 bases at J, with 7 bases between the two ends. Germline CDR1 reads SGDLS; CDR2 reads YYNGEE. The CDR3 covers 13 residues. The CDR3: CASSVAASTEAFF. Written as DNA, the CDR3 is TGTGCCAGCAGCGTAGCAGCGAGCACTGAAGCTTTCTTT.

The CDR3 nucleotides are TGTGCCAGCAGCCGTGACAGGGCTGAAGCTTTCTTT. It specifies CASSRDRAEAFF. The chain has TRBV11-1 and TRBJ1-1; 7 positions agree with TRBD1. The CDR3 sequence is 12 residues long. Germline assignment: CDR1 SGHAT and CDR2 FQDESV (reference sequence). V was pared by 5 bases and J by 6 bases, with 3 bases of the junction left unmatched.

DNA of the CDR3: TGTGCCAGTAGGGACAGCACCAACTATGGCTACACCTTC. Amino acids: CASRDSTNYGYTF. The chain is built from TRBV19 and TRBJ1-2; possibly TRBD1 for D (6 bases). Germline V gene sequence: CDR1 LNHDA, CDR2 SQIVND (reference sequence). The CDR3 is 13 residues long. With 6 bases removed from V and 2 bases from J, the gap between germline ends came to 10 bases.

This rearrangement joins TRBV19 to TRBJ2-5; 9 bases are shared with TRBD1. The junction had 8 bases not matched to a gene; V was cut back by 7 bases and J by 5 bases. The CDR3 sequence is 14 residues long. Germline CDR1 is LNHDA and CDR2 is SQIVND (reference sequence). The DNA of the CDR3 is TGTGCCAGTACACAGGGGGCGAGCCGGGAGACCCAGTACTTC. This translates into CASTQGASRETQYF.

The chain couples TRBV5-1 to TRBJ1-2; 9 bases fit TRBD1. The V and J ends lost 2 bases and 4 bases, in that order; junction bases with no gene match: 12. The CDR3 is 17 residues long. Germline-derived CDR1 and CDR2 are SGHRS and YFSETQ. DNA of the CDR3: TGCGCCAGCAGCTTAAACATCCCGGGACAGGGTCTCTATGGCTACACCTTC. As protein: CASSLNIPGQGLYGYTF.

The chain employs TRBV7-8 and TRBJ2-1; no definite D call. This CDR3 comprises 13 residues. Germline loops: CDR1 SGHVS, CDR2 FQNEAQ. The V and J ends lost 1 base and 8 bases respectively, with 9 bases between them. The CDR3 region is CASSLDHADEQFF. The CDR3 region has the DNA TGTGCCAGCAGCTTAGATCATGCGGATGAGCAGTTCTTC.

This chain uses TRBV6-5 with TRBJ1-1; D might be TRBD1 (5 bases). The CDR3 is made up of 14 amino acids. V dropped 6 bases and J dropped 7 bases, with 18 bases sitting between them. Germline V lookup: CDR1 MNHEY, CDR2 SVGAGI. CDR3 in DNA: TGTGCCAGCAGGGGCAGCGCAGGGTTAGGTGAAGCTTTCTTT. This encodes CASRGSAGLGEAFF.